This passage covers 21 T cell receptor beta chains from one sample sequenced in a study of T cell clonality in common variable immunodeficiency. The data were produced by immunoSEQ multiplex PCR, yet TCRdb's version contains in-frame clones alone and is incomplete. The data list about 40,000 clones, none observed once; 2% to 2.5% falls to the top ten. Sequenced sample: peripheral blood mononuclear cells. These receptors were obtained from a person aged 18 to 75 in good health.

This clone was counted at least ten times. The DNA ends 3 residues before the CDR3 does, and the rest of the CDR3 is filled in from the germline J gene. This rearrangement joins TRBV2 to TRBJ1-3; TRBD1 matches 7 bases. J lost 0 bases, V lost 5 bases, and 4 bases had no gene match. The CDR3 extends over 15 amino acids. CDR1 SNHLY and CDR2 FYNNEI come from the germline V gene. The CDR3 DNA, read in part, is TGTGCCAGCAGTCGTACAGGGGTCTCTGGAAACACC. As protein: CASSRTGVSGNT. The full CDR3 protein is CASSRTGVSGNTIYF.

This clone was detected many times. Read data end 3 residues before the CDR3 end; the end is taken from the germline J gene. The gene calls are TRBV7-3 and TRBJ2-3, with D maybe TRBD2 (7 bases). Germline CDR1 SGHTA, CDR2 FQGTGA. V was clipped by 5 bases and J by 3 bases, with 24 bases between them. The CDR3 loop spans 18 amino acids. CDR3 DNA (partial): TGTGCCAGCAGCCTTAATCCTTGGGGGGGGCCTTTTACAGATACG. This codes for CASSLNPWGGPFTDT. Given in full, the CDR3 is CASSLNPWGGPFTDTQYF.

This clone showed up many times. The sequenced fragment ends 3 residues before the CDR3 boundary, so the rest is inferred from the germline J gene. The V gene is TRBV15, the J gene TRBJ2-5; TRBD2 agrees at 8 bases. Germline V gene lookup returns CDR1 LNHNV and CDR2 YYDKDF (reference sequence). The length of the CDR3 is 15 residues. The ends lost 1 base at V and 1 base at J; junction bases unmatched: 2. The covered CDR3 bases are TGTGCCACCAGCAGAGGGGGGACTAGCCAAGAGACC. Protein: CATSRGGTSQET. The full CDR3 sequence reads CATSRGGTSQETQYF.

This clone was detected ten times or more. The DNA ends 3 residues before the CDR3 does, and the rest of the CDR3 is filled in from the germline J gene. J is TRBJ1-2 and V is TRBV29-1; perhaps TRBD1 as D (5 bases). Germline V gene data show CDR1 as SQVTM and CDR2 as ANQGSEA. V lost 6 bases to trimming and J lost 5 bases, with 13 bases between them. The CDR3 runs 12 residues. CDR3 DNA (partial): TGCAGCGTAGCCTCAGGGATTTATGGC. It is translated as CSVASGIYG. The full-length CDR3 reads as CSVASGIYGYTF.

As concerns this clone: Read coverage stops 3 residues before the CDR3 terminus; the germline J gene supplies the remainder. This chain joins TRBV18 and TRBJ1-2; 10 positions agree with TRBD1. Germline lookup yields CDR1 KGHSH and CDR2 LQKENI. The CDR3 runs 16 residues. The covered CDR3 bases are TGTGCCAGCTCACCTACGCCGGGACAGGGGTCCTACGAC. It is translated as CASSPTPGQGSYD. The complete CDR3 reads CASSPTPGQGSYDYTF.

Ten or more counts support this clone. From the germline J gene comes the end of the CDR3, since the read stops 3 residues before it. The chain joins TRBV7-4 to TRBJ2-7; 9 bases line up with TRBD1. The V and J ends lost 0 bases and 6 bases, in that order; junction bases with no gene match: 0. The CDR3 loop spans 13 amino acids. Germline-derived CDR1 and CDR2 are SGHVT and SQSDAQ. The CDR3 DNA, read in part, is TGTGCCAGCAGCTTAGCGACAGGGGGCGAG. This codes for CASSLATGGE. The CDR3 in its entirety is CASSLATGGEQYF.

This clone was picked up many times. Sequencing ends 3 residues short of the CDR3 end; the germline J gene provides the rest. The chain uses TRBV5-1 and TRBJ1-3; D unclear. The CDR3 loop spans 14 amino acids. Germline-derived CDR1 and CDR2 are SGHRS and YFSETQ. V dropped 0 bases and J dropped 4 bases, with 8 bases sitting between them. The covered CDR3 bases are TGCGCCAGCAGCTTGGCTTCTAACGGAAACACC. Encoded protein: CASSLASNGNT. The whole CDR3 region reads CASSLASNGNTIYF. The full variable domain, completed using reference TRBV5-1 and TRBJ1-3, is KAGVTQTPRYLIKTRGQQVTLSCSPISGHRSVSWYQQTPGQGLQFLFEYFSETQRNKGNFPGRFSGRQFSNSRSEMNVSTLELGDSALYLCASSLASNGNTIYFGEGSWLTVV.

There are many counts of this clone. The read is 3 residues too short to cover the CDR3 end, so that end is filled in from the germline J gene. The chain couples TRBV2 to TRBJ1-1, with 8 bases matching TRBD1. The junction had 6 bases not matched to a gene; V was cut back by 6 bases and J by 3 bases. Germline V CDR1 and CDR2: SNHLY, FYNNEI. This CDR3 has 14 residues. The CDR3 here is CASSEQGVDTEAFF. CDR3 DNA, as far as it was read: TGTGCCAGCAGCGAACAGGGGGTTGACACTGAA.

In this sample, this clone turned up many times. The CDR3 goes on 3 residues after the read ends, and that part is filled in from the germline J gene. V and J are TRBV7-9 and TRBJ2-7; TRBD2 might be the D (6 bases). V was shortened by 11 bases and J by 3 bases, with 8 bases between the two germline ends. The CDR3 loop spans 10 amino acids. Germline V gives CDR1 SEHNR, CDR2 FQNEAQ (reference sequence). The chain's CDR3 is CALGGYEQYF. CDR3 DNA, as far as it was read: TGTGCCCTGGGGGGCTACGAG.

This clone showed up many times. The read gets to within 3 residues of the CDR3 end, and the germline J gene fills in the rest. The genes are TRBV5-6 and TRBJ2-7; 7 positions agree with TRBD2. Germline V lookup: CDR1 SGHDT, CDR2 YYEEEE. J was trimmed by 2 bases and V by 6 bases; bases with no gene match: 8. The CDR3 is 14 residues long. CDR3 DNA, as far as it was read: TGTGCCAGCACCCGGCTAGCGGAGACCTACGAG. It encodes CASTRLAETYE. The CDR3 in full is CASTRLAETYEQYF.

This clone was counted ten times or more. The CDR3 end is not reached by the read, which stops 3 residues before it; the germline J gene fills it in. The chain is built from TRBV20-1 and TRBJ2-3, with 8 bases identical to TRBD1. The CDR3 is 14 amino acids. Germline-derived CDR1 and CDR2 are DFQATT and SNEGSKA (reference sequence). Trimming at V came to 3 bases and at J to 1 base, leaving 3 bases not matched to a gene. CDR3 DNA (partial): TGCAGTGCTAGTCAGACAGGGGGCACAGATACG. This gives the protein CSASQTGGTDT. The full CDR3 protein is CSASQTGGTDTQYF.

This clone was seen many times. The read finishes 3 residues shy of the CDR3 end, and the germline J gene is used to complete it. The J gene is TRBJ2-2, the V gene TRBV7-6; 9 bases fit TRBD1. Germline-derived CDR1 and CDR2 are SGHVS and FNYEAQ. There are 15 residues in the CDR3. V shed 7 bases and J 5 bases; nucleotides not matched to a gene: 8. This CDR3 reads CASTQTGGWTGELFF. The covered CDR3 bases are TGTGCCAGCACCCAAACAGGGGGCTGGACCGGGGAG.

This clone is medium-sized. The read ends 3 residues shy of where the CDR3 ends; the end is completed using the germline J gene. The rearrangement links TRBV5-1 to TRBJ1-1; 7 nucleotides line up with TRBD1. V trimming: 1 base; J trimming: 0 bases; junction bases outside the gene matches: 3. Per the germline V gene, CDR1 is SGHRS and CDR2 is YFSETQ. CDR3 length: 15 amino acids. CDR3 sequence reads: CASSLRQGMNTEAFF. The part of the CDR3 DNA that was read is TGCGCCAGCAGCTTGAGACAGGGAATGAACACTGAA.

Turning to this clone: From the germline J gene comes the end of the CDR3, since the read stops 3 residues before it. The rearrangement joins TRBV25-1 to TRBJ2-2; D is perhaps TRBD2 (5 bases). Trimming pared 1 base from V and 5 bases from J, leaving 14 bases between. This CDR3 contains 16 residues. CDR1 is MGHDK, CDR2 SYGVNS, per germline. The CDR3 protein is CASSESLLGPTGELFF. The CDR3 bases that were read are TGTGCCAGCAGTGAATCCCTACTAGGTCCTACCGGGGAG.

Ten or more counts support this clone. The CDR3 extends 3 residues past the end of the read, so its final part is completed from the germline J gene. V gene TRBV2 combines with J gene TRBJ1-6; 7 nucleotides line up with TRBD1. CDR1 and CDR2 from the germline V gene are SNHLY and FYNNEI. The V gene end was trimmed by 4 bases and the J gene end by 7 bases; junction bases not matched to a gene: 4. The CDR3 has 14 amino acids. CDR3 bases read: TGTGCCAGCAGTGCCGGGACAGAGAATTCACCC. It is translated as CASSAGTENSP. From start to end, the CDR3 is CASSAGTENSPLHF.

This clone was found many times. From the germline J gene comes the end of the CDR3, since the read stops 3 residues before it. The rearrangement uses TRBV18 and TRBJ1-1, with 7 nucleotides matching TRBD1. The germline gives CDR1 KGHSH, CDR2 LQKENI. The CDR3 has 14 amino acids. V gave up 6 bases and J gave up 0 bases; unmatched junction bases: 4. This chain's CDR3 is CASSPDRLNTEAFF. The CDR3 DNA, read in part, is TGTGCCAGCTCCCCGGACAGGCTGAACACTGAA.

This clone has a count of ten or more. With the read ending 3 residues before the CDR3 end, the germline J gene is used to fill in that end. The chain uses TRBV9 and TRBJ2-1; 14 positions match TRBD2. The CDR3 is 14 residues long. Trimming cost V 3 bases and J 7 bases; bases outside gene matches: 0. CDR1 is SGDLS, CDR2 YYNGEE, per germline. The CDR3 DNA, read in part, is TGTGCCAGCAGCGGGACTAGCGGGAGGAATGAG. Translation: CASSGTSGRNE. The entire CDR3 protein reads CASSGTSGRNEQFF.

This clone occurred many times. The CDR3 end falls 3 residues outside the read, so it is completed with the germline J gene. V and J are TRBV19 and TRBJ1-2; 7 bases align to TRBD1. The CDR3 is 14 amino acids. Germline values: CDR1 LNHDA, CDR2 SQIVND (reference sequence). With V trimmed by 3 bases and J by 6 bases, 7 bases remained unmatched. The CDR3 loop is CASSIVNRGNGYTF. The sequenced CDR3 bases are TGTGCCAGTAGTATCGTTAACAGGGGAAATGGC.

This clone was found many times. Coverage ceases 3 residues before the CDR3 finishes, and the germline J gene fills in the end. The rearrangement joins TRBV20-1 to TRBJ1-1; 11 bases map to TRBD1. The CDR3 runs 17 residues. CDR1 is DFQATT, CDR2 SNEGSKA, per germline (reference sequence). Losses at the gene ends were 6 bases for V and 0 bases for J; bases not matched to a gene: 12. CDR3 loop: CSAQFGGQGALNTEAFF. The CDR3 DNA, read in part, is TGCAGTGCCCAATTTGGAGGACAGGGGGCCCTGAACACTGAA.

This clone occurred many times. The read is 3 residues too short to cover the CDR3 end, so that end is filled in from the germline J gene. V usage is TRBV7-2 and J usage is TRBJ1-2; 7 bases align to TRBD1. Germline lookup yields CDR1 SGHTA and CDR2 FQGNSA. The V segment lost 4 bases and the J segment 7 bases; nucleotides outside the gene matches: 6. This CDR3 has 13 residues. The DNA read from the CDR3 is TGTGCCAGCAGCTACGACAGGGACCGTGGC. Amino acids: CASSYDRDRG. The full CDR3 sequence reads CASSYDRDRGYTF.

This clone appeared many times. CDR3: CASSLSLSGANVLTF. The sequenced CDR3 bases are TGTGCCAGCAGCTTAAGCCTTTCTGGGGCCAACGTC. V usage is TRBV11-2 and J usage is TRBJ2-6; D is ambiguous. The read halts 3 residues ahead of the CDR3 end, with the missing end drawn from the germline J gene. V was pared by 2 bases and J by 1 base, with 6 bases between. Germline CDR1 is SGHAT and CDR2 is FQNNGV. This CDR3 comprises 15 residues.